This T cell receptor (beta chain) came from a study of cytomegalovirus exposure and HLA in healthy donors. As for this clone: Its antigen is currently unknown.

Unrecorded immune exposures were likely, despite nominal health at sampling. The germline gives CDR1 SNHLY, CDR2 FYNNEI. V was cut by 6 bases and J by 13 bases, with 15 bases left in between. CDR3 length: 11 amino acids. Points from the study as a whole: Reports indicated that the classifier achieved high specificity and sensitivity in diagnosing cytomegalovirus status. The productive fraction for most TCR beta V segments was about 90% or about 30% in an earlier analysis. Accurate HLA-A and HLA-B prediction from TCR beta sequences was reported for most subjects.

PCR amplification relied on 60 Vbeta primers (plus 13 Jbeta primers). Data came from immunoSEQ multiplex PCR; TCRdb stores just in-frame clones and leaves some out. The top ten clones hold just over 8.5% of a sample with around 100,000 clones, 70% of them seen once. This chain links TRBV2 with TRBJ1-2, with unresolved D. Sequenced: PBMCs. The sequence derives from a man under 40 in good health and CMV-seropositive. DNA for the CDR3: TGTGCCAGCAGCTACCACGTAGAGGGCACCTTC. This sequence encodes CASSYHVEGTF.